These 32 T cell receptor beta chains were sequenced from one sample in a study of blood T cell repertoires in COVID-19. Sequenced by immunoSEQ multiplex PCR; TCRdb stores in-frame clones only, minus some. The sample carries around 240,000 clones, about 83% recorded once. Source material: PBMCs or T cells enriched from blood (not recorded which). The receptors were gathered from a woman in her forties or fifties who had recovered from COVID-19.

The rearrangement links TRBV11-1 to TRBJ2-7; 7 bases fit TRBD2. V lost 5 bases, J lost 5 bases, and 9 bases stayed unmatched. Germline V gene sequence: CDR1 SGHAT, CDR2 FQDESV (reference sequence). The CDR3 is 14 amino acids. The CDR3: CASSQILAADEQYF. In DNA form, the CDR3 reads TGTGCCAGCAGCCAAATCCTAGCGGCGGACGAGCAGTACTTC.

The CDR3 DNA follows: TGTGCCAGCAGCGGGTCGACAGGGACGTGGGATGGCTACACCTTC. Protein: CASSGSTGTWDGYTF. The chain recombines TRBV9 with TRBJ1-2; 7 bases match TRBD1. Germline loops: CDR1 SGDLS, CDR2 YYNGEE. The CDR3 is 15 residues long. The J segment lost 6 bases and the V segment lost 3 bases, leaving 11 bases of the junction unmatched.

The chain is built from TRBV4-1 and TRBJ1-2; D remains unclear. CDR1 MGHRA and CDR2 YSYEKL come from the germline V gene. V lost 0 bases, J lost 4 bases, and 9 bases lay in between. The CDR3 is made up of 14 amino acids. The CDR3 spells CASSQDPGFYGYTF. CDR3 DNA: TGCGCCAGCAGCCAAGATCCGGGGTTCTATGGCTACACCTTC.

The J gene is TRBJ2-3, the V gene TRBV4-2, with TRBD1 as a possible D gene (6 bases). V gave up 3 bases and J gave up 2 bases, with 12 bases separating them. Germline V gene data show CDR1 as LGHNA and CDR2 as YNFKEQ. The CDR3 is made up of 15 amino acids. In DNA, the CDR3 is TGTGCCAGCAGCCATGGACAGTTATCCACAGATACGCAGTATTTT. It encodes CASSHGQLSTDTQYF.

Here the CDR3 reads CASTSQGILAKNIQYF. For the CDR3, the DNA is TGTGCCAGTACCTCCCAGGGAATACTAGCCAAAAACATTCAGTACTTC. V usage is TRBV19 and J usage is TRBJ2-4; a possible D gene is TRBD1 (5 bases). V was cut by 7 bases and J by 0 bases, with 16 bases left in between. This CDR3 is 16 amino acids long. Germline V CDR1 and CDR2: LNHDA, SQIVND (reference sequence).

This chain joins TRBV23-1 and TRBJ2-5; TRBD2 matches 8 bases. TRBV23-1 is recorded as an ORF, its role being uncertain. The CDR3 is 16 amino acids. With V trimmed by 4 bases and J by 5 bases, 12 bases remained unmatched. In DNA, the CDR3 is TGCGCCAGCAGTCCCCCAACCGGGGGGGCGCGGGAGACCCAGTACTTC. As protein: CASSPPTGGARETQYF.

The chain employs TRBV18 and TRBJ2-3; D is possibly TRBD2 (6 bases). Germline CDR1 reads KGHSH; CDR2 reads LQKENI. V dropped 2 bases and J dropped 5 bases, with 14 bases sitting between them. There are 15 residues in the CDR3. CDR3 sequence reads: CASSPGRSAIDTQYF. The CDR3 nucleotides read TGTGCCAGCTCACCAGGGAGGTCGGCCATAGATACGCAGTATTTT.

V gene TRBV6-5 combines with J gene TRBJ1-1, with a weak D call TRBD1 (5 bases). CDR3 size: 13 residues. Germline CDR1 is MNHEY and CDR2 is SVGAGI. With 4 bases removed from V and 5 bases from J, the gap between germline ends came to 11 bases. The CDR3 spells CASSLGAGTEAFF. The CDR3 region has the DNA TGTGCCAGCAGTTTAGGGGCCGGAACTGAAGCTTTCTTT.

This chain uses TRBV7-9 with TRBJ1-2; 9 bases align to TRBD1. Trimming at V came to 5 bases and at J to 0 bases, leaving 4 bases not matched to a gene. Germline assignment: CDR1 SEHNR and CDR2 FQNEAQ (reference sequence). The CDR3 is 15 residues long. Here the CDR3 DNA reads TGTGCCAGCAGCCCCGGGACAGGGTCTAACTATGGCTACACCTTC. Translation gives CASSPGTGSNYGYTF.

The genes are TRBV28 and TRBJ1-3, with D possibly matching TRBD1 (6 bases). CDR3 length: 14 residues. Looked up from germline, CDR1 is MDHEN and CDR2 is SYDVKM. V was cut by 6 bases and J by 7 bases, with 16 bases left in between. In DNA form, the CDR3 reads TGTGCCAGCAGACTACAGGGAGTTGTCAACACCATATATTTT. Protein product: CASRLQGVVNTIYF.

The rearrangement links TRBV10-3 to TRBJ1-2; no definite D call. The CDR3 is 12 amino acids. Germline values: CDR1 ENHRY, CDR2 SYGVKD. V lost 7 bases to trimming and J lost 7 bases, with 13 bases between them. As DNA, the CDR3 is TGTGCCATCACCGACTTTGGAGGTGGCTACACCTTC. Residues: CAITDFGGGYTF.

The chain carries TRBV19 and TRBJ2-2; 7 bases map to TRBD1. V dropped 2 bases and J dropped 2; count of bases not matched to a gene: 2. The CDR3 has 15 residues. Germline V gives CDR1 LNHDA, CDR2 SQIVND (reference sequence). In DNA form, the CDR3 reads TGTGCCAGTAGTATACAGGGGGTCAACACCGGGGAGCTGTTTTTT. Amino acid sequence: CASSIQGVNTGELFF.

The chain employs TRBV6-5 and TRBJ1-6; D is possibly TRBD1 (6 bases). Per germline, CDR1 MNHEY and CDR2 SVGAGI. Trimming cost V 2 bases and J 7 bases, with 15 bases left between them. The CDR3 totals 16 residues. The CDR3 region has the DNA TGTGCCAGCAGTTACGCCTGGCAGGGGCGGAATTCACCCCTCCACTTT. Translating gives CASSYAWQGRNSPLHF.

This chain uses TRBV7-8 with TRBJ2-1, with 10 bases aligning to TRBD2. V shed 4 bases and J 1 base; nucleotides not matched to a gene: 10. The CDR3 runs to 18 residues. CDR1 and CDR2 (germline): SGHVS, FQNEAQ. CDR3 sequence (DNA): TGTGCCAGCAGCTACACGAGCGGGAGGGCCTGGTCCTACAATGAGCAGTTCTTC. This encodes CASSYTSGRAWSYNEQFF. The full variable domain, its missing parts supplied by reference TRBV7-8 and TRBJ2-1, is GAGVSQSPRYKVAKRGQDVALRCDPISGHVSLFWYQQALGQGPEFLTYFQNEAQLDKSGLPSDRFFAERPEGSVSTLKIQRTQQEDSAVYLCASSYTSGRAWSYNEQFFGPGTRLTVL.

This chain connects TRBV9 to TRBJ1-3, with a possible D match to TRBD1 (6 bases). The germline gives CDR1 SGDLS, CDR2 YYNGEE. V was clipped by 1 base and J by 3 bases, with 17 bases between them. CDR3 length: 17 amino acids. CDR3 loop: CASSVTGQTLLGNTIYF. CDR3 DNA: TGTGCCAGCAGCGTAACTGGACAGACTTTACTTGGAAACACCATATATTTT.

The rearrangement uses TRBV5-1 and TRBJ2-1; 8 bases align to TRBD2. J gave up 6 bases and V 5 bases, and 7 bases lay outside the gene matches. Per the germline V gene, CDR1 is SGHRS and CDR2 is YFSETQ. This CDR3 contains 14 residues. The CDR3: CASSWREARNEQFF. Here the CDR3 DNA reads TGCGCCAGCAGTTGGCGGGAGGCCCGCAATGAGCAGTTCTTC.

This clone was seen more than once but under ten times. This sequence joins TRBV9 and TRBJ2-5; no clear D. The CDR3 has 14 residues. The germline V and J ends were trimmed by 4 bases and 0 bases, with 10 bases remaining between them. The V gene's germline CDR1 is SGDLS and CDR2 YYNGEE. The CDR3 loop reads CASSPETYQETQYF. Here the CDR3 DNA reads TGTGCCAGCAGCCCGGAGACGTACCAAGAGACCCAGTACTTC.

CDR3 sequence (DNA): TGTGCCAGCAGCCTCAATGGCGGCTACACCTTC. As protein: CASSLNGGYTF. This chain joins TRBV6-5 and TRBJ1-2; D is uncertain. The CDR3 totals 11 residues. Trimming cost V 6 bases and J 8 bases, with 10 bases left between them. CDR1 and CDR2 (germline): MNHEY, SVGAGI.

V gene TRBV15 combines with J gene TRBJ2-2; 7 bases are shared with TRBD2. After removal of 5 bases from V and 3 bases from J, the junction contained 9 bases not matched to a gene. The germline V gene has CDR1 LNHNV and CDR2 YYDKDF (reference sequence). The CDR3 length is 16 residues. The CDR3: CATSPTGGFDTGELFF. The CDR3 nucleotides read TGTGCCACCAGCCCCACGGGGGGTTTTGACACCGGGGAGCTGTTTTTT.

The gene calls are TRBV18 and TRBJ2-1; D remains ambiguous. Trimming took 3 bases from V and 5 from J, leaving 14 bases between them. The CDR3 extends over 15 amino acids. Germline CDR1 KGHSH, CDR2 LQKENI. DNA of the CDR3: TGTGCCAGCTCACCCTCGGTGATAGCAGACAATGAGCAGTTCTTC. Protein product: CASSPSVIADNEQFF. Full variable domain (remainder filled in from reference TRBV18 and TRBJ2-1): NAGVMQNPRHLVRRRGQEARLRCSPMKGHSHVYWYRQLPEEGLKFMVYLQKENIIDESGMPKERFSAEFPKEGPSILRIQQVVRGDSAAYFCASSPSVIADNEQFFGPGTRLTVL.

This chain joins TRBV5-4 and TRBJ1-5; maybe TRBD1 (5 bases). Germline V lookup: CDR1 SGHNT, CDR2 YYREEE (reference sequence). This CDR3 comprises 18 residues. Trimming took off 1 base at V and 6 bases at J, with 23 bases between the two ends. The CDR3 reads CASSLWGARGGRAQPQHF. CDR3 DNA: TGTGCCAGCAGCTTGTGGGGAGCTCGGGGGGGTAGAGCTCAGCCCCAGCATTTT. The variable domain in full, with the rest retrieved from reference TRBV5-4 and TRBJ1-5, is ETGVTQSPTHLIKTRGQQVTLRCSSQSGHNTVSWYQQALGQGPQFIFQYYREEENGRGNFPPRFSGLQFPNYSSELNVNALELDDSALYLCASSLWGARGGRAQPQHFGDGTRLSIL.

The chain recombines TRBV7-6 with TRBJ1-2; D gene ambiguous. Trimming left V 5 bases short and J 6 bases short, with 13 bases between. The length of the CDR3 is 13 residues. Germline V gene lookup returns CDR1 SGHVS and CDR2 FNYEAQ. CDR3 nucleotides: TGTGCCAGCAGCCCCCAGGCCTGGGATGGCTACACCTTC. Amino acid sequence: CASSPQAWDGYTF.

With respect to this clone: The same CDR3 can be traced to other DNA sequences in this sample. The rearrangement joins TRBV5-1 to TRBJ2-1; D unclear. With 0 bases removed from V and 0 bases from J, the gap between germline ends came to 7 bases. The CDR3 loop spans 15 amino acids. Germline V lookup: CDR1 SGHRS, CDR2 YFSETQ. This chain's CDR3 is CASSLEPGSYNEQFF. The CDR3 nucleotides are TGCGCCAGCAGCTTGGAGCCAGGCTCCTACAATGAGCAGTTCTTC.

The V and J genes are TRBV11-2 and TRBJ2-1, with D perhaps TRBD2 (5 bases). Germline V gene data show CDR1 as SGHAT and CDR2 as FQNNGV. The length of the CDR3 is 18 residues. V gave up 3 bases and J gave up 0 bases, with 18 bases separating them. The CDR3 region has the DNA TGTGCCAGCAGCTTCCCCCCCGGCGCGGGTAGCTCCTACAATGAGCAGTTCTTC. This sequence encodes CASSFPPGAGSSYNEQFF. Supplemented by reference TRBV11-2 and TRBJ2-1, the full variable domain reads EAGVAQSPRYKIIEKRQSVAFWCNPISGHATLYWYQQILGQGPKLLIQFQNNGVVDDSQLPKDRFSAERLKGVDSTLKIQPAKLEDSAVYLCASSFPPGAGSSYNEQFFGPGTRLTVL.

J is TRBJ2-7 and V is TRBV28; TRBD1 might be the D (5 bases). There are 13 residues in the CDR3. With 4 bases removed from V and 6 bases from J, the gap between germline ends came to 13 bases. CDR1 is MDHEN, CDR2 SYDVKM, per germline. The CDR3 DNA reads as TGTGCCAGCAGTTCCAGGGTGTTCAGCGAGCAGTACTTC. Protein: CASSSRVFSEQYF.

This chain joins TRBV28 and TRBJ1-5; maybe TRBD1 (6 bases). Germline V CDR1 and CDR2: MDHEN, SYDVKM. V lost 2 bases, J lost 1 base, and 15 bases lay in between. This CDR3 has 17 residues. In DNA form, the CDR3 reads TGTGCCAGCAGTTTAAGGGGGTGCCGGTCGAGCAATCAGCCCCAGCATTTT. Residues: CASSLRGCRSSNQPQHF.

This chain connects TRBV10-3 to TRBJ2-3; D may be TRBD2 (6 bases). Trimming cost V 7 bases and J 0 bases, with 26 bases left between them. The CDR3 has 19 amino acids. From germline, CDR1 is ENHRY and CDR2 SYGVKD. CDR3 residues: CAIKRRIDNSGASTDTQYF. The CDR3 DNA reads TGTGCCATCAAAAGGCGGATAGATAATAGCGGAGCTAGCACAGATACGCAGTATTTT.

The chain uses TRBV30 and TRBJ2-7, with 9 bases identical to TRBD1. The CDR3 extends over 13 amino acids. CDR1 and CDR2 from the germline V gene are GTSNPN and SVGIG (reference sequence). The V and J ends lost 5 bases and 4 bases, in that order; junction bases with no gene match: 6. The CDR3 nucleotides are TGTGCCTGGGGTGGACAGGGGATATACGAGCAGTACTTC. Encoded protein: CAWGGQGIYEQYF.

This clone was detected only once. The rearrangement uses TRBV7-9 and TRBJ1-1, with D maybe TRBD1 (6 bases). Germline V gives CDR1 SEHNR, CDR2 FQNEAQ (reference sequence). The CDR3 covers 13 residues. Trimming pared 5 bases from V and 4 bases from J, leaving 11 bases between. This CDR3 is CASSHHRVTEAFF. Here the CDR3 DNA reads TGTGCCAGCAGCCACCACAGGGTCACTGAAGCTTTCTTT.

This clone was seen a handful of times. The rearrangement links TRBV14 to TRBJ2-1; 11 bases fit TRBD2. With V trimmed by 5 bases and J by 0 bases, 12 bases remained unmatched. CDR1 SGHDN and CDR2 FVKESK come from the germline V gene. This CDR3 comprises 19 residues. The CDR3 sequence: CASSYTGTSGSYSYNEQFF. CDR3 coding DNA: TGTGCCAGCAGCTACACCGGGACTAGCGGTTCCTACTCCTACAATGAGCAGTTCTTC. Full variable domain (remainder filled in from reference TRBV14 and TRBJ2-1): EAGVTQFPSHSVIEKGQTVTLRCDPISGHDNLYWYRRVMGKEIKFLLHFVKESKQDESGMPNNRFLAERTGGTYSTLKVQPAELEDSGVYFCASSYTGTSGSYSYNEQFFGPGTRLTVL.

This chain joins TRBV6-5 and TRBJ1-2; TRBD1 might be the D (6 bases). Germline CDR1 and CDR2: MNHEY and SVGAGI. This CDR3 spans 13 amino acids. Trimming pared 5 bases from V and 5 bases from J, leaving 12 bases between. CDR3 sequence (DNA): TGTGCCAGCAGTAGGGGGTCTATGTATGGCTACACCTTC. Its protein is CASSRGSMYGYTF.

The gene calls are TRBV7-9 and TRBJ1-2; possibly TRBD1 for D (6 bases). Germline CDR1 reads SEHNR; CDR2 reads FQNEAQ (reference sequence). The CDR3 contains 17 residues. V lost 0 bases and J 2 bases, leaving 16 bases between the germline ends. CDR3 coding DNA: TGTGCCAGCAGCTTAGCGCCTTCGTACAGGGAGAACTATGGCTACACCTTC. Translating gives CASSLAPSYRENYGYTF.